Shown below are 16 T cell receptor beta chains from a single sample sequenced in a study of blood T cell repertoires in COVID-19. The assay was immunoSEQ multiplex PCR, and TCRdb's table has in-frame clones only and misses some. This table has about 290,000 clones, roughly 90% appearing once. Material for sequencing was peripheral blood. The receptors originated from a woman in her 30s with COVID-19, enrolled during active disease.

V usage is TRBV7-6 and J usage is TRBJ2-5; D is perhaps TRBD1 (8 bases). The V gene's germline CDR1 is SGHVS and CDR2 FNYEAQ. V lost 5 bases and J 4 bases, leaving 17 bases between the germline ends. The CDR3 is 15 residues long. The CDR3, as DNA: TGTGCCAGCAGCCTCAGGACAGGGAGGGTAGAGACCCAGTACTTC. Translating gives CASSLRTGRVETQYF.

V and J are TRBV13 and TRBJ2-7; no reliable D call. The CDR3 sequence is 14 residues long. The germline V gene has CDR1 PRHDT and CDR2 FYEKMQ (reference sequence). V dropped 5 bases and J dropped 1 base, with 12 bases sitting between them. CDR3 nucleotides: TGTGCCAGCAGCCCTGGCGGAGTTTCCTACGAGCAGTACTTC. This sequence encodes CASSPGGVSYEQYF. Looking up the rest from reference TRBV13 and TRBJ2-7 gives the full variable domain: AAGVIQSPRHLIKEKRETATLKCYPIPRHDTVYWYQQGPGQDPQFLISFYEKMQSDKGSIPDRFSAQQFSDYHSELNMSSLELGDSALYFCASSPGGVSYEQYFGPGTRLTVT.

This clone was picked up one time. The chain employs TRBV5-1 and TRBJ1-6, with a weak D call TRBD1 (5 bases). CDR3 length: 16 amino acids. The V end lost 7 bases, the J end lost 9 bases, and 23 bases lay between the germline ends. Germline assignment: CDR1 SGHRS and CDR2 YFSETQ. CDR3 residues: CASSGNVGGSLSPLHF. CDR3 DNA sequence: TGCGCCAGCTCAGGGAACGTTGGAGGGAGTCTTTCACCCCTCCACTTT. Together with reference TRBV5-1 and TRBJ1-6, the CDR3 gives the full variable domain: KAGVTQTPRYLIKTRGQQVTLSCSPISGHRSVSWYQQTPGQGLQFLFEYFSETQRNKGNFPGRFSGRQFSNSRSEMNVSTLELGDSALYLCASSGNVGGSLSPLHFGNGTRLTVT.

The chain is built from TRBV6-1 and TRBJ2-1; D may be TRBD2 (6 bases). The CDR3 sequence is 13 residues long. V lost 1 base, J lost 8 bases, and 9 bases lay in between. From germline, CDR1 is MNHNS and CDR2 SASEGT. CDR3 sequence (DNA): TGTGCCAGCAGTGAAGTATGGGAGGATGAGCAGTTCTTC. Encoded protein: CASSEVWEDEQFF.

The chain employs TRBV29-1 and TRBJ1-2; 7 bases are shared with TRBD1. CDR3 length: 13 amino acids. Losses at the gene ends were 4 bases for V and 3 bases for J; bases not matched to a gene: 5. In germline, CDR1 is SQVTM, CDR2 ANQGSEA. In nucleotides, the CDR3 is TGCAGCGTTGGCGGGACAGACTACTATGGCTACACCTTC. Translated: CSVGGTDYYGYTF.

CDR3 in DNA: TGTGCCAGCAGCTTAGACAGACGAATGAACACTGAAGCTTTCTTT. This translates into CASSLDRRMNTEAFF. The rearrangement uses TRBV5-6 and TRBJ1-1; D is perhaps TRBD1 (5 bases). This CDR3 has 15 amino acids. V was cut by 2 bases and J by 0 bases, with 11 bases left in between. Germline assignment: CDR1 SGHDT and CDR2 YYEEEE.

The sample holds one count of this clone. DNA for the CDR3: TGTGCCAGCAGCTTAGGTCGTCTCAGGGGGCTATATGGCTACACCTTC. Protein sequence: CASSLGRLRGLYGYTF. The gene calls are TRBV7-2 and TRBJ1-2; the match to TRBD1 covers 8 bases. CDR1 is SGHTA, CDR2 FQGNSA, per germline. The ends lost 1 base at V and 5 bases at J; junction bases unmatched: 9. The CDR3 contains 16 residues.

The V and J genes are TRBV24-1 and TRBJ2-1; TRBD1 agrees at 7 bases. The J segment lost 9 bases and the V segment lost 3 bases, leaving 7 bases of the junction unmatched. This CDR3 has 14 residues. Germline V CDR1 and CDR2: KGHDR, SFDVKD. The CDR3 loop is CATSDPGQRGEQFF. CDR3 DNA: TGTGCCACCAGTGATCCGGGACAGAGGGGTGAGCAGTTCTTC.

This chain uses TRBV4-2 with TRBJ2-7; TRBD2 matches 8 bases. The length of the CDR3 is 17 residues. Germline CDR1 reads LGHNA; CDR2 reads YNFKEQ. J gave up 0 bases and V 0 bases, and 7 bases lay outside the gene matches. CDR3 nucleotide sequence: TGTGCCAGCAGCCAAGAGCGCAGGCGGGGGGACTCCTACGAGCAGTACTTC. Translating gives CASSQERRRGDSYEQYF.

The V call is TRBV3-1 (or the pseudogene TRBV3-2), the J call TRBJ2-5; 16 nucleotides agree with TRBD2. Germline CDR1 LGHDT, CDR2 YNNKEL (reference sequence). The junction had 8 bases not matched to a gene; V was cut back by 3 bases and J by 7 bases. The CDR3 runs 17 residues. The CDR3 protein is CASSQGLAGGPGGTQYF. DNA for the CDR3: TGTGCCAGCAGCCAGGGACTAGCGGGGGGGCCCGGTGGGACCCAGTACTTC.

This clone was observed a few times. The CDR3 region is CASSQGAGEQYF. CDR3 bases: TGCGCCAGCAGCCAAGGGGCGGGCGAGCAGTACTTC. The chain combines TRBV4-1 with TRBJ2-7, with a possible D match to TRBD2 (5 bases). The CDR3 runs 12 residues. Germline CDR1 reads MGHRA; CDR2 reads YSYEKL. Deletions cut 1 base from V and 6 bases from J, with 7 bases between.

The V gene is TRBV6-6, the J gene TRBJ1-2; 7 bases agree with TRBD1. Germline values: CDR1 MNHNY, CDR2 SVGAGI (reference sequence). J was trimmed by 9 bases and V by 7 bases; bases with no gene match: 5. This CDR3 has 11 residues. In nucleotides, the CDR3 is TGTGCCAGCAAGGCAGGGGGGAGCTACACCTTC. It codes for CASKAGGSYTF.

This clone was seen a handful of times. The gene calls are TRBV4-1 and TRBJ1-2; D call uncertain. Germline lookup yields CDR1 MGHRA and CDR2 YSYEKL. CDR3 length: 14 amino acids. The V end lost 3 bases, the J end lost 3 bases, and 11 bases lay between the germline ends. CDR3 nucleotide sequence: TGCGCCAGCAGCCAGTCCCCCGGGGACTATGGCTACACCTTC. It encodes CASSQSPGDYGYTF.

Only one count was recorded for this clone. CDR3 loop: CASSPVASGGSDTGELFF. The CDR3 region has the DNA TGTGCCAGCTCACCAGTCGCTAGCGGGGGATCGGACACCGGGGAGCTGTTTTTT. This chain connects TRBV18 to TRBJ2-2; 10 positions agree with TRBD2. The CDR3 consists of 18 residues. After removal of 2 bases from V and 3 bases from J, the junction contained 9 bases not matched to a gene. Per germline, CDR1 KGHSH and CDR2 LQKENI. The full variable domain, its missing parts supplied by reference TRBV18 and TRBJ2-2, is NAGVMQNPRHLVRRRGQEARLRCSPMKGHSHVYWYRQLPEEGLKFMVYLQKENIIDESGMPKERFSAEFPKEGPSILRIQQVVRGDSAAYFCASSPVASGGSDTGELFFGEGSRLTVL.

This chain uses TRBV4-1 with TRBJ1-1; TRBD1 matches at 7 bases. Per the germline V gene, CDR1 is MGHRA and CDR2 is YSYEKL. Germline trimming cut 5 bases from V and 6 bases from J; bases unmatched to any gene: 15. CDR3 length: 16 amino acids. As DNA, the CDR3 is TGCGCCAGCAGCTTACGGGACAGTAAAAAACGGGCTGAAGCTTTCTTT. This gives the protein CASSLRDSKKRAEAFF.

In this sample, this clone turned up once. The chain is built from TRBV10-1 and TRBJ2-7; 9 nucleotides agree with TRBD1. Trimming cost V 3 bases and J 3 bases; bases outside gene matches: 12. Germline V gene data show CDR1 as WNHNN and CDR2 as SYGVQD (reference sequence). The CDR3 totals 17 residues. The CDR3 loop is CASSELPGTGPFYEQYF. Written as DNA, the CDR3 is TGCGCCAGCAGTGAACTCCCCGGGACAGGGCCCTTCTACGAGCAGTACTTC.